These T cell receptor beta chains were read from a single sample in a study of spatial heterogeneity in lung cancer. TCRdb reanalysed the 5' RACE reads using MiXCR and keeps one entry per CDR3 protein. This table holds 40,000 or so distinct CDR3 sequences, 7.5% found once. This specimen consisted of PBMCs, obtained at surgery. These receptors originate from a male donor with early-stage non-small cell lung cancer. The CDR3 runs from the conserved cysteine through the conserved F or W. The order of the fields is clone size, V gene, J gene, D gene, CDR3 length, CDR3 protein, CDR3 DNA. The D gene is left open where the match is weak. Where a row states a size, it is once, few, many or the class of an expanded clone; other rows omit it.

many,TRBV28,TRBJ2-7,.,13,CASSRQHSYEQYF,TGTGCCAGCAGTCGACAGCACTCCTACGAGCAGTACTTC
many,TRBV9,TRBJ2-7,TRBD1,14,CASSVGQGTYEQYF,TGTGCCAGCAGCGTAGGACAGGGAACCTACGAGCAGTACTTC
few,TRBV7-8,TRBJ1-1,TRBD1,15,CASRRETGGGTEAFF,TGTGCCAGCAGGCGCGAGACAGGGGGCGGCACTGAAGCTTTCTTT
many,TRBV19,TRBJ1-6,TRBD1,14,CASSAGQKNSPLHF,TGTGCCAGTAGTGCGGGACAGAAGAATTCACCCCTCCACTTT
.,TRBV14,TRBJ2-1,TRBD2,15,CASSLLTSGRNEQFF,TGTGCCAGCAGCCTTCTGACTAGCGGGAGAAATGAGCAGTTCTTC
many,TRBV9,TRBJ2-5,.,14,CASSVRASQETQYF,TGTGCCAGCAGCGTACGGGCTTCCCAAGAGACCCAGTACTTC
once,TRBV27,TRBJ1-6,.,15,CVSSLNLPGTSPLHF,TGTGTCAGCAGTTTAAATCTCCCGGGTACCTCACCCCTCCACTTT
many,TRBV6-2/TRBV6-3,TRBJ2-3,.,13,CASTPDNTDTQYF,TGTGCCAGCACCCCTGACAACACAGATACGCAGTATTTT
few,TRBV4-2,TRBJ1-4,.,13,CASSPQVVEKLFF,TGTGCCAGCAGCCCCCAGGTGGTCGAAAAACTGTTTTTT
.,TRBV5-1,TRBJ1-1,.,15,CASSLNPGVNTEAFF,TGCGCCAGCAGCTTGAATCCAGGGGTGAACACTGAAGCTTTCTTT
few,TRBV9,TRBJ2-1,.,17,CASSVGLTGLPDNEQFF,TGTGCCAGCAGCGTGGGGCTTACAGGGCTGCCGGACAATGAGCAGTTCTTC
many,TRBV3-1,TRBJ2-3,TRBD2,16,CASSHRLARSTDTQYF,TGTGCCAGCAGCCATCGACTAGCGCGGAGCACAGATACGCAGTATTTT
few,TRBV6-6,TRBJ1-3,.,15,CASSYFEPRGNTIYF,TGTGCCAGCAGTTACTTCGAACCACGTGGAAACACCATATATTTT
many,TRBV29-1,TRBJ1-2,.,14,CSVESRGVGYGYTF,TGCAGCGTTGAATCGAGGGGAGTAGGCTATGGCTACACCTTC
many,TRBV4-3,TRBJ2-1,TRBD1,14,CASSQRDSPNEQFF,TGCGCCAGCAGCCAACGGGACAGTCCCAATGAGCAGTTCTTC
few,TRBV12-3/TRBV12-4,TRBJ2-2,TRBD2,16,CASSLGASGITGELFF,TGTGCCAGCAGTTTAGGGGCTAGCGGGATCACCGGGGAGCTGTTTTTT
many,TRBV6-2/TRBV6-3,TRBJ2-1,.,12,CASSYPANEQFF,TGTGCCAGCAGTTACCCCGCAAATGAGCAGTTCTTC
medium-sized,TRBV6-5,TRBJ1-2,TRBD1,15,CASSQSTGGWVGYTF,TGTGCCAGCAGTCAATCGACAGGGGGCTGGGTTGGCTACACCTTC
many,TRBV9,TRBJ1-1,.,14,CASSVERRGTEAFF,TGTGCCAGCAGCGTAGAAAGGAGAGGCACTGAAGCTTTCTTT